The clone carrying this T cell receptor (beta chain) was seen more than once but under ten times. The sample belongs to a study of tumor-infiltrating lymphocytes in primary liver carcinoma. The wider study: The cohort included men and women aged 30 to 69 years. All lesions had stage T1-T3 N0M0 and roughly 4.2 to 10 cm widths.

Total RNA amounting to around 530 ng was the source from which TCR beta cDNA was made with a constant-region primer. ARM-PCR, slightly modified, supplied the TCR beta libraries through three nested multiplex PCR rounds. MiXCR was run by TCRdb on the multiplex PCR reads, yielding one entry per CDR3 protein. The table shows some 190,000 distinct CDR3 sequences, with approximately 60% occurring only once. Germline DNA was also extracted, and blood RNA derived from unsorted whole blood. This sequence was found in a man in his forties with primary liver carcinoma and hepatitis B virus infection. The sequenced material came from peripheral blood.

The CDR3 DNA is TGTGCCAGCAGTTGGCAGATTAGCTTGGAGACCCAGTACTTC. Translating gives CASSWQISLETQYF. The chain has TRBV12-3 or TRBV12-4 and TRBJ2-5; D not resolved. This CDR3 contains 14 residues. Trimming stripped 4 bases from V and 5 bases from J, with 14 bases between.